These T cell receptor beta chains were read from a single sample in a study of response to subunit inactivated influenza vaccine. TCRdb itself ran the RT-PCR reads through MiXCR, one entry per CDR3 protein. In the table there are 550,000 to 600,000 distinct CDR3 sequences, about 12% of which are singletons. The material was PBMCs from blood, obtained on the day of vaccination. The receptors originated from a man aged 50 to 59 who received an inactivated influenza vaccine. The CDR3 runs from the conserved cysteine through the conserved F or W. Each record gives: CDR3 protein, CDR3 DNA, J gene, CDR3 length, V gene, D gene, clone size. D genes are given only for firm matches. The listing skips clone size in some rows; elsewhere it reads once, few, many or a size class.

CDR3 protein: CASSLTRGVEQFF
CDR3 DNA: TGTGCCAGCAGCCTAACCCGGGGGGTTGAGCAGTTCTTC
J gene: TRBJ2-1
CDR3 length: 13
V gene: TRBV7-3
D gene: TRBD2
clone size: many

CDR3 protein: CASSYSGGLPEAFF
CDR3 DNA: TGTGCCAGCAGTTACTCCGGGGGGCTTCCTGAAGCTTTCTTT
J gene: TRBJ1-1
CDR3 length: 14
V gene: TRBV6-5
D gene: .
clone size: .

CDR3 protein: CASSGGGRVRTDTQYF
CDR3 DNA: TGTGCCAGCAGTGGTGGTGGCAGGGTGAGGACAGATACGCAGTATTTT
J gene: TRBJ2-3
CDR3 length: 16
V gene: TRBV25-1
D gene: .
clone size: .

CDR3 protein: CASSPPRQIIQETQYF
CDR3 DNA: TGTGCCAGCAGCCCCCCTCGACAGATTATCCAAGAGACCCAGTACTTC
J gene: TRBJ2-5
CDR3 length: 16
V gene: TRBV5-6
D gene: .
clone size: .

CDR3 protein: CASSLWTSGTYTDTQYF
CDR3 DNA: TGTGCCAGCAGTCTTTGGACTAGCGGGACTTACACAGATACGCAGTATTTT
J gene: TRBJ2-3
CDR3 length: 17
V gene: TRBV6-2/TRBV6-3
D gene: TRBD2
clone size: many

CDR3 protein: CASSSSPDTQYF
CDR3 DNA: TGTGCCAGCAGCTCATCCCCAGATACGCAGTATTTT
J gene: TRBJ2-3
CDR3 length: 12
V gene: TRBV21-1
D gene: .
clone size: many

CDR3 protein: CASSPTGVGQPQHF
CDR3 DNA: TGCGCCAGCAGCCCAACAGGGGTTGGACAGCCCCAGCATTTT
J gene: TRBJ1-5
CDR3 length: 14
V gene: TRBV4-3
D gene: TRBD1
clone size: many

CDR3 protein: CASSLQGGYGNIQYF
CDR3 DNA: TGTGCCAGCAGCTTACAGGGAGGGTATGGCAACATTCAGTACTTC
J gene: TRBJ2-4
CDR3 length: 15
V gene: TRBV7-2
D gene: TRBD2
clone size: many

CDR3 protein: CSAAIRAHEQYF
CDR3 DNA: TGCAGTGCTGCAATAAGGGCCCACGAGCAGTACTTC
J gene: TRBJ2-7
CDR3 length: 12
V gene: TRBV20-1
D gene: .
clone size: .

CDR3 protein: CASSSRTVSEETQYF
CDR3 DNA: TGTGCCAGCAGTTCCCGGACCGTGAGCGAAGAGACCCAGTACTTC
J gene: TRBJ2-5
CDR3 length: 15
V gene: TRBV12-3/TRBV12-4
D gene: .
clone size: few

CDR3 protein: CASSLKDSYGYTF
CDR3 DNA: TGTGCCAGCAGCTTAAAGGACAGCTATGGCTACACCTTC
J gene: TRBJ1-2
CDR3 length: 13
V gene: TRBV7-2
D gene: .
clone size: many

CDR3 protein: CASSEGQGGNTIYF
CDR3 DNA: TGTGCCAGCAGCGAGGGACAGGGCGGAAACACCATATATTTT
J gene: TRBJ1-3
CDR3 length: 14
V gene: TRBV3-1
D gene: TRBD1
clone size: many

CDR3 protein: CASSFILNYEQYF
CDR3 DNA: TGTGCCAGCAGTTTCATCTTAAACTACGAGCAGTACTTC
J gene: TRBJ2-7
CDR3 length: 13
V gene: TRBV12-3/TRBV12-4
D gene: .
clone size: few

CDR3 protein: CASRGTDMNTEAFF
CDR3 DNA: TGTGCCAGCAGAGGGACAGACATGAACACTGAAGCTTTCTTT
J gene: TRBJ1-1
CDR3 length: 14
V gene: TRBV6-1
D gene: TRBD1
clone size: .

CDR3 protein: CASSRTSVSNTGELFF
CDR3 DNA: TGTGCCAGCAGCCGGACTAGCGTTTCGAACACCGGGGAGCTGTTTTTT
J gene: TRBJ2-2
CDR3 length: 16
V gene: TRBV6-2/TRBV6-3
D gene: TRBD2
clone size: many

CDR3 protein: CATSDLGSSGSYEQYF
CDR3 DNA: TGTGCCACCAGTGATTTAGGGTCTAGCGGGAGCTACGAGCAGTACTTC
J gene: TRBJ2-7
CDR3 length: 16
V gene: TRBV24-1
D gene: TRBD2
clone size: .

CDR3 protein: CASSLGFEASYEQYF
CDR3 DNA: TGTGCCAGCAGCTTGGGATTCGAAGCCTCCTACGAGCAGTACTTC
J gene: TRBJ2-7
CDR3 length: 15
V gene: TRBV11-2
D gene: .
clone size: .

CDR3 protein: CSVVGRMGLETQYF
CDR3 DNA: TGCAGCGTTGTGGGGCGAATGGGTCTGGAGACCCAGTACTTC
J gene: TRBJ2-5
CDR3 length: 14
V gene: TRBV29-1
D gene: .
clone size: few

CDR3 protein: CASGPRTDLNQPQHF
CDR3 DNA: TGTGCCAGTGGACCCCGGACAGACCTTAATCAGCCCCAGCATTTT
J gene: TRBJ1-5
CDR3 length: 15
V gene: TRBV19
D gene: .
clone size: .

CDR3 protein: CASSLDWGNTGELFF
CDR3 DNA: TGCGCCAGCAGCTTGGACTGGGGGAACACCGGGGAGCTGTTTTTT
J gene: TRBJ2-2
CDR3 length: 15
V gene: TRBV5-1
D gene: .
clone size: many

CDR3 protein: CASSLELARGADTQYF
CDR3 DNA: TGTGCCAGCAGTTTAGAGCTAGCGCGAGGCGCAGATACGCAGTATTTT
J gene: TRBJ2-3
CDR3 length: 16
V gene: TRBV12-3/TRBV12-4
D gene: .
clone size: .

CDR3 protein: CASSQDWGMGAFF
CDR3 DNA: TGTGCCAGCAGCCAAGATTGGGGGATGGGGGCTTTCTTT
J gene: TRBJ1-1
CDR3 length: 13
V gene: TRBV14
D gene: .
clone size: .

CDR3 protein: CASSPSREGWNEQFF
CDR3 DNA: TGTGCCAGCAGTCCCTCGCGGGAGGGCTGGAATGAGCAGTTCTTC
J gene: TRBJ2-1
CDR3 length: 15
V gene: TRBV6-5
D gene: TRBD2
clone size: few

CDR3 protein: CASPLPLREAYEQYF
CDR3 DNA: TGTGCCAGCCCGCTGCCCCTGCGGGAAGCCTACGAGCAGTACTTC
J gene: TRBJ2-7
CDR3 length: 15
V gene: TRBV6-1
D gene: .
clone size: .

CDR3 protein: CASSLGDSRYNEQFF
CDR3 DNA: TGTGCCAGCAGCTTGGGGGACAGCCGCTACAATGAGCAGTTCTTC
J gene: TRBJ2-1
CDR3 length: 15
V gene: TRBV5-8
D gene: TRBD1
clone size: few

CDR3 protein: CASSYRSTGGGYTF
CDR3 DNA: TGTGCCAGCAGCTACCGTTCGACAGGGGGCGGCTACACCTTC
J gene: TRBJ1-2
CDR3 length: 14
V gene: TRBV7-2
D gene: TRBD1
clone size: .

CDR3 protein: CASSPPDRVSETQYF
CDR3 DNA: TGTGCCAGCAGCCCCCCCGACAGGGTTTCAGAGACCCAGTACTTC
J gene: TRBJ2-5
CDR3 length: 15
V gene: TRBV11-2
D gene: TRBD1
clone size: .

CDR3 protein: CASSCSPGQGCNEQFF
CDR3 DNA: TGTGCCAGCAGCTGCTCACCGGGACAGGGGTGCAATGAGCAGTTCTTC
J gene: TRBJ2-1
CDR3 length: 16
V gene: TRBV7-9
D gene: TRBD1
clone size: once

CDR3 protein: CAWGGLAGGTSTDTQYF
CDR3 DNA: TGTGCCTGGGGAGGACTAGCGGGAGGGACTAGCACAGATACGCAGTATTTT
J gene: TRBJ2-3
CDR3 length: 17
V gene: TRBV30
D gene: TRBD2
clone size: .

CDR3 protein: CSANSYNEQFF
CDR3 DNA: TGCAGTGCTAACTCCTACAATGAGCAGTTCTTC
J gene: TRBJ2-1
CDR3 length: 11
V gene: TRBV20-1
D gene: .
clone size: .